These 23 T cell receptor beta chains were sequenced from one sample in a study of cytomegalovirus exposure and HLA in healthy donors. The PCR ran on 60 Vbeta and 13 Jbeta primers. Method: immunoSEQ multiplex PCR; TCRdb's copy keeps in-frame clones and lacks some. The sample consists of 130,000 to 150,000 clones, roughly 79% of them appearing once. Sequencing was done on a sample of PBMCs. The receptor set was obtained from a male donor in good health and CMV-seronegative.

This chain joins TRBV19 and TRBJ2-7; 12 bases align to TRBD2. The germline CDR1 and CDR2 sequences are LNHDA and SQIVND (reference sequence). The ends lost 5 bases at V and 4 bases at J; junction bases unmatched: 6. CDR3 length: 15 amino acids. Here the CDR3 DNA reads TGTGCCAGTAGTGGGGGACTAGCGGGTGGATACGAGCAGTACTTC. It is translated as CASSGGLAGGYEQYF.

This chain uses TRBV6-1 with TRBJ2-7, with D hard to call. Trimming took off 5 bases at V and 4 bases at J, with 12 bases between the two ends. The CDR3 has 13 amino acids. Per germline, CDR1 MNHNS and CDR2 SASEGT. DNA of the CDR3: TGTGCCAGCAGTACTTTCGCCGGGTACGAGCAGTACTTC. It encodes CASSTFAGYEQYF.

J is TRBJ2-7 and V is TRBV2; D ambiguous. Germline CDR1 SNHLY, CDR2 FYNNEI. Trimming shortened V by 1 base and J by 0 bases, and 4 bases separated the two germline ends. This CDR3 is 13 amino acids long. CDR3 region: CASSEVRSYEQYF. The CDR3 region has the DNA TGTGCCAGCAGTGAAGTCCGCTCCTACGAGCAGTACTTC.

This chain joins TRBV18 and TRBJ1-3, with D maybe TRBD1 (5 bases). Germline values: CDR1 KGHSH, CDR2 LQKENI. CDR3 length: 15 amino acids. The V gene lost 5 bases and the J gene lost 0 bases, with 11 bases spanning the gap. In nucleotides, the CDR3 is TGTGCCAGCTCATCGTCAGGGCCCTCTGGAAACACCATATATTTT. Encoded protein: CASSSSGPSGNTIYF.

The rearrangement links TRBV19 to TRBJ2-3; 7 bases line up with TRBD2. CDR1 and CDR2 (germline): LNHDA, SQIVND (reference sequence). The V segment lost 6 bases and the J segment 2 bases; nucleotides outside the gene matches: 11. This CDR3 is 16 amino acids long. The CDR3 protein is CASSVPRGGDTDTQYF. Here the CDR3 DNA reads TGTGCCAGTAGCGTCCCCCGGGGAGGGGACACAGATACGCAGTATTTT.

The CDR3 nucleotides read TGTGCCAGCAGCGGCCTGGGACTAGCAGACGAATCCACCGGGGAGCTGTTTTTT. Amino acid sequence: CASSGLGLADESTGELFF. The chain employs TRBV5-6 and TRBJ2-2, with TRBD2 matching over 9 bases. V gave up 4 bases and J gave up 4 bases; unmatched junction bases: 14. The CDR3 runs to 18 residues. The V gene's germline CDR1 is SGHDT and CDR2 YYEEEE.

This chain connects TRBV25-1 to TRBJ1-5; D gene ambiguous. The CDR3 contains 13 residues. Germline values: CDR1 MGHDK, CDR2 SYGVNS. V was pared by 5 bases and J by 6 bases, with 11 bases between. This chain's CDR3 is CASSRREGQPQHF. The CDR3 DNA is TGTGCCAGCAGTAGGAGGGAGGGTCAGCCCCAGCATTTT. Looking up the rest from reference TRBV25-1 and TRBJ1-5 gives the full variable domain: EADIYQTPRYLVIGTGKKITLECSQTMGHDKMYWYQQDPGMELHLIHYSYGVNSTEKGDLSSESTVSRIRTEHFPLTLESARPSHTSQYLCASSRREGQPQHFGDGTRLSIL.

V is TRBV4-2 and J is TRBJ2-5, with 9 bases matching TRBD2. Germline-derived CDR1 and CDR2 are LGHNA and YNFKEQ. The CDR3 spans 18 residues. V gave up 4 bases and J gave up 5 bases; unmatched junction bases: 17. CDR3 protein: CASSPHFQALLAGETQYF. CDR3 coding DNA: TGTGCCAGCAGCCCCCACTTCCAAGCCCTTCTAGCGGGGGAGACCCAGTACTTC.

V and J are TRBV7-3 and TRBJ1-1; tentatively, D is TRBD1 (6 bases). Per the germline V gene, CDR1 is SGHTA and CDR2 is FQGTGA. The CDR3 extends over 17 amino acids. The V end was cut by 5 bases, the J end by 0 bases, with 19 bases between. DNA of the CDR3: TGTGCCAGCAGCGTAAGGGGGGGGGACACCGTGAACACTGAAGCTTTCTTT. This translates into CASSVRGGDTVNTEAFF. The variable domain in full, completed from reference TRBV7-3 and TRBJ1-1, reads GAGVSQTPSNKVTEKGKYVELRCDPISGHTALYWYRQSLGQGPEFLIYFQGTGAADDSGLPNDRFFAVRPEGSVSTLKIQRTERGDSAVYLCASSVRGGDTVNTEAFFGQGTRLTVV.

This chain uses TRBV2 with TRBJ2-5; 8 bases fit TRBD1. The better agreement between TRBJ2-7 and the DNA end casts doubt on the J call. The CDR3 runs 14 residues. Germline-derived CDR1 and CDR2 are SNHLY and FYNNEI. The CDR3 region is CASRRTGTDYEQYF. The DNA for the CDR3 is TGTGCCAGCAGGAGGACAGGGACAGACTACGAGCAGTACTTC.

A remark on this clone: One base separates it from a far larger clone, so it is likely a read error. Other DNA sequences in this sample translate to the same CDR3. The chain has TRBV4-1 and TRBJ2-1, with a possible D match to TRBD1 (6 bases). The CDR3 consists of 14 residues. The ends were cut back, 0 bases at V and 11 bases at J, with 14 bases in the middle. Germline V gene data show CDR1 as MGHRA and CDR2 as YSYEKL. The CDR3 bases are TGCGCCAGCAGCCAAGAGCTCCGGACAGATAAGCAGTTCTTC. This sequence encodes CASSQELRTDKQFF.

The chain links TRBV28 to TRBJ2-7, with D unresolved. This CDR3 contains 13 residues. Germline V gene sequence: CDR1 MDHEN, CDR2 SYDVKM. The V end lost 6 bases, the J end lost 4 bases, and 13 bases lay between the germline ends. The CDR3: CASRPSGLYEQYF. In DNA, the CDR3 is TGTGCCAGCAGGCCTTCAGGCTTATACGAGCAGTACTTC.

The CDR3 DNA follows: TGTGCCATCAGTGTCGGGGGACAGGGGGCTGAAGCTTTCTTT. Protein sequence: CAISVGGQGAEAFF. The chain couples TRBV10-3 to TRBJ1-1, with 11 bases matching TRBD1. Germline V CDR1 and CDR2: ENHRY, SYGVKD. The V and J ends lost 4 bases and 6 bases, in that order; junction bases with no gene match: 4. The CDR3 loop spans 14 amino acids.

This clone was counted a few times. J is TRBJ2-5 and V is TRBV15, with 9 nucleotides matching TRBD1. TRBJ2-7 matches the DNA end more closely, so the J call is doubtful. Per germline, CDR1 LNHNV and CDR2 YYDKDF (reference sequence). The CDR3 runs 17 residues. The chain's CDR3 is CATSRTDRGWASGEQYF. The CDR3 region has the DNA TGTGCCACCAGCAGGACCGACAGGGGGTGGGCCTCGGGCGAGCAGTACTTC.

The CDR3 protein is CASSQERSTSYEQYF. The DNA for the CDR3 is TGCGCCAGCAGCCAAGAGCGCTCCACTTCCTACGAGCAGTACTTC. This chain joins TRBV4-3 and TRBJ2-7, with D hard to call. V lost 0 bases to trimming and J lost 1 base, with 10 bases between them. Germline CDR1 is LGHNA and CDR2 is YSLEER. CDR3 length: 15 residues.

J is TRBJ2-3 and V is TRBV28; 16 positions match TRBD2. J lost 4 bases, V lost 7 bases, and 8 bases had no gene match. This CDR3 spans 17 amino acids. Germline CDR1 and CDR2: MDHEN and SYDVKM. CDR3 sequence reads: CASTTQGTSGGADTQYF. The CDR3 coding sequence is TGTGCCAGCACTACCCAGGGGACTAGCGGGGGGGCAGATACGCAGTATTTT.

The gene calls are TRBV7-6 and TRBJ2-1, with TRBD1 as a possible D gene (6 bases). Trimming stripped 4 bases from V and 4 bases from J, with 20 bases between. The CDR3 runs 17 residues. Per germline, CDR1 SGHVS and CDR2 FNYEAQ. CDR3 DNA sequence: TGTGCCAGCAGCTCCACACTGAACCCAGGGGTTTACAATGAGCAGTTCTTC. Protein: CASSSTLNPGVYNEQFF.

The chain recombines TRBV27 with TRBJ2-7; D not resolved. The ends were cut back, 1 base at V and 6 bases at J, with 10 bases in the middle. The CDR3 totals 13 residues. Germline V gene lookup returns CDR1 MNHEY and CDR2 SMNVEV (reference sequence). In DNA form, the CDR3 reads TGTGCCAGCAGTTTATTTTCCGGGTGCGAGCAGTACTTC. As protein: CASSLFSGCEQYF.

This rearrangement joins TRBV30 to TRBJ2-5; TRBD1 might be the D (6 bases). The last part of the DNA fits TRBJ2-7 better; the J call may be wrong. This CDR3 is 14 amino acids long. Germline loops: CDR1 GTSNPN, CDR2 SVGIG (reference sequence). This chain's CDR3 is CAWSVATGPYEQYF. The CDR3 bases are TGTGCCTGGAGTGTAGCAACAGGGCCCTACGAGCAGTACTTC.

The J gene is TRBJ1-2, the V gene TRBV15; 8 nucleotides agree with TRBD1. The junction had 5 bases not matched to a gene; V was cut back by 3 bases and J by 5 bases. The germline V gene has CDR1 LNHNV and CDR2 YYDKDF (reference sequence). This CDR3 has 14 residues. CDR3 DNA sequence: TGTGCCACCAGCAGCAACAGGGGGGAATATGGCTACACCTTC. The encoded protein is CATSSNRGEYGYTF.

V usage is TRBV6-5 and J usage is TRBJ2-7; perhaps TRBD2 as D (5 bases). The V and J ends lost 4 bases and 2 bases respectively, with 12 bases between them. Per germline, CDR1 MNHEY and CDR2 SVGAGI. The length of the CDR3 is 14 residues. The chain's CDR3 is CASSLTGEPYEQYF. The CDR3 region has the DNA TGTGCCAGCAGTTTGACCGGGGAACCCTACGAGCAGTACTTC.

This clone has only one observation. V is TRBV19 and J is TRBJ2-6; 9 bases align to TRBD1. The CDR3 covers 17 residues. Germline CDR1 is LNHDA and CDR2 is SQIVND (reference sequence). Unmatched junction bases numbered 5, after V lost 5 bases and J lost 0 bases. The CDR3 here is CASSLGQGLSGANVLTF. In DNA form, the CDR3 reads TGTGCCAGTAGTCTAGGACAGGGGCTCTCTGGGGCCAACGTCCTGACTTTC.

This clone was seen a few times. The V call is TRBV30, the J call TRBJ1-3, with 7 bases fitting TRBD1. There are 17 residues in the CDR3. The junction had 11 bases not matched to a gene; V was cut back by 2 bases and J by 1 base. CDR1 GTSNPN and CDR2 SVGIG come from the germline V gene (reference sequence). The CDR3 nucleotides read TGTGCCTGGAGTTCGCGATCTGGGACAGTTTCTGGAAACACCATATATTTT. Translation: CAWSSRSGTVSGNTIYF.